The 30 T cell receptor beta chains reported below all come from one sample, sequenced in a study of blood T cell repertoires in COVID-19. Clones were read by immunoSEQ multiplex PCR, and TCRdb kept only the in-frame ones, dropping some. The sample has approximately 84,000 clones; more than 80% are singletons. The specimen sequenced was peripheral blood. Receptors originate from an elderly woman with acute or convalescent COVID-19.

The chain employs TRBV30 and TRBJ2-2; 8 bases align to TRBD2. This CDR3 has 15 residues. The V and J ends lost 5 bases and 3 bases, in that order; junction bases with no gene match: 8. Germline V lookup: CDR1 GTSNPN, CDR2 SVGIG (reference sequence). CDR3 protein: CAWVPGTSYTGELFF. CDR3 nucleotide sequence: TGTGCCTGGGTCCCCGGGACTAGTTACACCGGGGAGCTGTTTTTT.

V gene TRBV18 combines with J gene TRBJ2-5; perhaps TRBD1 as D (6 bases). The CDR3 totals 13 residues. Between the trimmed V and J ends, which lost 3 bases and 7 bases, there was a span of 12 bases. The germline V gene encodes CDR1 KGHSH and CDR2 LQKENI. The CDR3 sequence: CASSPAGDTTQYF. CDR3 nucleotides: TGTGCCAGCTCACCGGCAGGGGATACGACCCAGTACTTC. Variable domain in full (rest from reference TRBV18 and TRBJ2-5): NAGVMQNPRHLVRRRGQEARLRCSPMKGHSHVYWYRQLPEEGLKFMVYLQKENIIDESGMPKERFSAEFPKEGPSILRIQQVVRGDSAAYFCASSPAGDTTQYFGPGTRLLVL.

The chain employs TRBV7-3 and TRBJ2-5; the match to TRBD2 covers 7 bases. The germline CDR1 and CDR2 sequences are SGHTA and FQGTGA. This CDR3 spans 13 amino acids. V lost 2 bases to trimming and J lost 4 bases; unmatched junction nucleotides: 1. The chain's CDR3 is CASSLRGGETQYF. CDR3 nucleotide sequence: TGTGCCAGCAGCTTACGCGGGGGAGAGACCCAGTACTTC.

The chain recombines TRBV20-1 with TRBJ2-5; the D gene is possibly TRBD2 (5 bases). V was trimmed by 6 bases and J by 5 bases, leaving 10 bases between them. Germline V gene data show CDR1 as DFQATT and CDR2 as SNEGSKA (reference sequence). CDR3 length: 11 amino acids. The CDR3 here is CSAGPGETQYF. The DNA of the CDR3 is TGCAGTGCCGGGCCGGGGGAGACCCAGTACTTC.

V usage is TRBV3-1 (or the pseudogene TRBV3-2) and J usage is TRBJ1-1; D uncertain. Germline CDR1 LGHDT, CDR2 YNNKEL (reference sequence). V lost 3 bases, J lost 5 bases, and 13 bases lay in between. CDR3 size: 14 residues. For the CDR3, the DNA is TGTGCCAGCAGCCATCGGGGTGCGGATACTGAAGCTTTCTTT. Translated, it gives CASSHRGADTEAFF.

This rearrangement joins TRBV7-2 to TRBJ1-5; maybe TRBD1 (5 bases). There are 15 residues in the CDR3. V lost 1 base and J lost 5, with 12 bases in between. The germline CDR1 and CDR2 sequences are SGHTA and FQGNSA. The CDR3: CASSLGQGMDQPQHF. CDR3 DNA: TGTGCCAGCAGCTTAGGGCAGGGCATGGATCAGCCCCAGCATTTT.

This chain connects TRBV11-2 to TRBJ1-6, with 7 bases fitting TRBD1. The CDR3 spans 15 residues. Germline V gene lookup returns CDR1 SGHAT and CDR2 FQNNGV. V trimming: 4 bases; J trimming: 7 bases; junction bases outside the gene matches: 7. The CDR3 DNA reads TGTGCCAGCAGCTGGCAACAGGGGAGGAATTCACCCCTCCACTTT. Protein sequence: CASSWQQGRNSPLHF.

V gene TRBV5-8 combines with J gene TRBJ2-4; 12 bases align to TRBD1. The germline V gene encodes CDR1 SGHTS and CDR2 YDEGEE. This CDR3 spans 16 amino acids. Unmatched junction bases numbered 10, after V lost 4 bases and J lost 8 bases. The DNA for the CDR3 is TGTGCCAGCAGCAGAACCGGGACAGGGGGCTTAGACATTCAGTACTTC. Translating it yields CASSRTGTGGLDIQYF. Drawing the rest from reference TRBV5-8 and TRBJ2-4, the complete variable domain is EAGVTQSPTHLIKTRGQQATLRCSPISGHTSVYWYQQALGLGLQFLLWYDEGEERNRGNFPPRFSGRQFPNYSSELNVNALELEDSALYLCASSRTGTGGLDIQYFGAGTRLSVL.

The chain couples TRBV11-3 to TRBJ1-2; 8 nucleotides align to TRBD1. The CDR3 covers 15 residues. Germline V gives CDR1 SGHNT, CDR2 YENEEA. The J segment lost 4 bases and the V segment lost 5 bases, leaving 9 bases of the junction unmatched. DNA for the CDR3: TGTGCCAGCAGCACCGGACAGGGCAGGAGCTATGGCTACACCTTC. Translating gives CASSTGQGRSYGYTF.

This chain connects TRBV24-1 to TRBJ2-3; 16 bases are a match to TRBD2. The length of the CDR3 is 17 residues. Trimming at V came to 3 bases and at J to 8 bases, leaving 7 bases not matched to a gene. The germline V gene encodes CDR1 KGHDR and CDR2 SFDVKD. The CDR3 coding sequence is TGTGCCACCAGTGATCCCGGGACTAGCGGGAGGGCCGGTACGCAGTATTTT. Its protein product is CATSDPGTSGRAGTQYF.

This clone was seen once. The rearrangement links TRBV28 to TRBJ2-7; 9 bases align to TRBD1. CDR1 is MDHEN, CDR2 SYDVKM, per germline. The CDR3 is made up of 14 amino acids. V lost 7 bases and J lost 3; bases outside the gene matches: 7. CDR3 sequence: CASISLTGGYEQYF. In nucleotides, the CDR3 is TGTGCCAGCATCTCACTGACAGGGGGCTACGAGCAGTACTTC.

This clone turned up a few times. The J gene is TRBJ2-7, the V gene TRBV6-6; weak D call: TRBD2 (5 bases). V lost 7 bases and J lost 0, with 10 bases in between. From germline, CDR1 is MNHNY and CDR2 SVGAGI (reference sequence). This CDR3 has 13 amino acids. CDR3 in amino acids: CASNPGVSYEQYF. Written as DNA, the CDR3 is TGTGCCAGCAATCCCGGGGTCTCCTACGAGCAGTACTTC.

The chain has TRBV2 and TRBJ1-5; perhaps TRBD1 as D (6 bases). Germline V gene lookup returns CDR1 SNHLY and CDR2 FYNNEI. The germline V and J ends were trimmed by 8 bases and 7 bases, with 15 bases remaining between them. The CDR3 covers 13 residues. The CDR3 coding sequence is TGTGCCAGCGAGGTAACAGGGCGACAGCCCCAGCATTTT. The encoded protein is CASEVTGRQPQHF.

CDR3 in amino acids: CASSPDRSTDTQYF. The DNA of the CDR3 is TGTGCCAGCAGCCCGGACAGGAGCACAGATACGCAGTATTTT. The V and J genes are TRBV7-2 and TRBJ2-3; 7 bases fit TRBD1. This CDR3 spans 14 amino acids. CDR1 and CDR2 from the germline V gene are SGHTA and FQGNSA. Trimming took 5 bases from V and 0 from J; bases not matched to a gene: 2. Supplemented by reference TRBV7-2 and TRBJ2-3, the full variable domain reads GAGVSQSPSNKVTEKGKDVELRCDPISGHTALYWYRQSLGQGLEFLIYFQGNSAPDKSGLPSDRFSAERTGGSVSTLTIQRTQQEDSAVYLCASSPDRSTDTQYFGPGTRLTVL.

The chain recombines TRBV19 with TRBJ1-5; no definite D call. Between the trimmed V and J ends, which lost 4 bases and 3 bases, there was a span of 22 bases. The CDR3 length is 18 residues. CDR1 LNHDA and CDR2 SQIVND come from the germline V gene (reference sequence). The DNA for the CDR3 is TGTGCCAGTAGTAGCCCCCCCGCCGGGAGAACCTACAATCAGCCCCAGCATTTT. Translated, it gives CASSSPPAGRTYNQPQHF.

The chain couples TRBV28 to TRBJ1-2, with TRBD1 as a possible D gene (6 bases). Trimming cost V 4 bases and J 3 bases, with 12 bases left between them. Germline assignment: CDR1 MDHEN and CDR2 SYDVKM. The CDR3 is 14 amino acids. The CDR3: CASSSLGQYYGYTF. The CDR3 DNA sequence: TGTGCCAGCAGTTCCCTCGGACAGTACTATGGCTACACCTTC.

This clone was seen only once. V gene TRBV10-3 combines with J gene TRBJ2-2; a possible D gene is TRBD1 (5 bases). CDR1 is ENHRY, CDR2 SYGVKD, per germline. CDR3 length equals 14 residues. Trimming pared 10 bases from V and 4 bases from J, leaving 16 bases between. CDR3 DNA sequence: TGTGCCACCCAAAACCAGGGCTCCACCGGGGAGCTGTTTTTT. Translating it yields CATQNQGSTGELFF.

V and J are TRBV12-3 or TRBV12-4 and TRBJ1-1; D may be TRBD1 (5 bases). The CDR3 extends over 13 amino acids. V shed 5 bases and J shed 7 bases, with 14 bases lying between them. This CDR3 is CASSPGHTIEAFF. The CDR3 nucleotides read TGTGCCAGCAGTCCCGGACATACCATTGAAGCTTTCTTT.

The chain has TRBV19 and TRBJ1-2, with TRBD1 matching over 8 bases. The CDR3 totals 14 residues. V shed 2 bases and J 2 bases; nucleotides not matched to a gene: 1. Germline assignment: CDR1 LNHDA and CDR2 SQIVND (reference sequence). CDR3 coding DNA: TGTGCCAGTAGTATACAGGGGGCGAACTATGGCTACACCTTC. Its translation: CASSIQGANYGYTF.

The rearrangement joins TRBV7-2 to TRBJ1-6; 9 bases line up with TRBD1. Germline V CDR1 and CDR2: SGHTA, FQGNSA. This CDR3 has 14 amino acids. The J segment lost 6 bases and the V segment lost 5 bases, leaving 2 bases of the junction unmatched. CDR3 protein: CASSPGQGNSPLHF. DNA for the CDR3: TGTGCCAGCAGCCCGGGACAGGGTAATTCACCCCTCCACTTT.

The V gene is TRBV30, the J gene TRBJ2-7; D remains unclear. Trimming pared 0 bases from V and 3 bases from J, leaving 12 bases between. CDR1 is GTSNPN, CDR2 SVGIG, per germline (reference sequence). The CDR3 has 14 residues. CDR3 sequence (DNA): TGTGCCTGGAGTGTTGGTGGCACAGTCTACGAGCAGTACTTC. Residues: CAWSVGGTVYEQYF.

This clone came up once. The gene calls are TRBV28 and TRBJ1-2, with D hard to call. The germline V and J ends were trimmed by 2 bases and 8 bases, with 9 bases remaining between them. Germline CDR1 is MDHEN and CDR2 is SYDVKM. This CDR3 is built from 12 residues. CDR3 sequence: CASSLGGTGYTF. The CDR3 bases are TGTGCCAGCAGTTTAGGAGGTACCGGCTACACCTTC.

CDR3 in DNA: TGTGCCAGCAGTTTAACGGACAGGGTCGGCAATGAGCAGTTCTTC. As protein: CASSLTDRVGNEQFF. The chain carries TRBV27 and TRBJ2-1; 8 nucleotides agree with TRBD1. Germline CDR1 reads MNHEY; CDR2 reads SMNVEV (reference sequence). The CDR3 is made up of 15 amino acids. The trim removed 2 bases at V and 6 bases at J, leaving 6 bases unmatched.

J is TRBJ1-3 and V is TRBV7-6; TRBD1 matches at 10 bases. The CDR3 covers 14 residues. The germline V gene has CDR1 SGHVS and CDR2 FNYEAQ. V gave up 5 bases and J gave up 8 bases; unmatched junction bases: 6. The chain's CDR3 is CASSPGQGRHTIYF. CDR3 DNA sequence: TGTGCCAGCAGCCCGGGACAGGGGAGGCACACCATATATTTT.

The genes are TRBV6-1 and TRBJ2-7, with a tentative D call TRBD2 (5 bases). Trimming removed 1 base from V and 0 bases from J, with 13 bases in between. Germline V gene data show CDR1 as MNHNS and CDR2 as SASEGT. This CDR3 has 16 residues. The CDR3 protein is CASSEVPAESSYEQYF. The CDR3 DNA sequence: TGTGCCAGCAGTGAAGTCCCAGCGGAGAGCTCCTACGAGCAGTACTTC.

V is TRBV27 and J is TRBJ2-7, with TRBD1 as a possible D gene (5 bases). The germline CDR1 and CDR2 sequences are MNHEY and SMNVEV (reference sequence). The V and J ends lost 1 base and 4 bases respectively, with 11 bases between them. CDR3 size: 14 residues. The CDR3 region is CASSLYPDNYEQYF. DNA for the CDR3: TGTGCCAGCAGTTTATATCCGGACAATTACGAGCAGTACTTC.

The V gene is TRBV24-1, the J gene TRBJ2-3; TRBD1 aligns across 7 bases. Trimming cost V 2 bases and J 0 bases; bases outside gene matches: 7. The CDR3 is made up of 17 amino acids. Germline CDR1 reads KGHDR; CDR2 reads SFDVKD. Written as DNA, the CDR3 is TGTGCCACCAGTGATTGGGGAGACAGGGTGAGCACAGATACGCAGTATTTT. It translates to CATSDWGDRVSTDTQYF.

This rearrangement joins TRBV27 to TRBJ1-1, with a weak D call TRBD1 (5 bases). This CDR3 spans 14 amino acids. Trimming took 7 bases from V and 4 from J, leaving 16 bases between them. Germline V CDR1 and CDR2: MNHEY, SMNVEV (reference sequence). For the CDR3, the DNA is TGTGCCAGCACCCTCCGGAGGGGTGGCACTGAAGCTTTCTTT. It yields the protein CASTLRRGGTEAFF.

J is TRBJ2-5 and V is TRBV4-1; 11 bases align to TRBD1. Germline V gene lookup returns CDR1 MGHRA and CDR2 YSYEKL. The CDR3 sequence is 16 residues long. V was pared by 1 base and J by 5 bases, with 6 bases of the junction left unmatched. The CDR3 nucleotides are TGCGCCAGCAGCCAAGGGGACAGGGGGGAAGGGGAGACCCAGTACTTC. Protein: CASSQGDRGEGETQYF.

V is TRBV7-2 and J is TRBJ2-7; 12 nucleotides align to TRBD2. V lost 5 bases to trimming and J lost 0 bases; unmatched junction nucleotides: 11. This CDR3 is built from 18 residues. CDR1 and CDR2 (germline): SGHTA, FQGNSA. The CDR3: CASSPRTSGISNSYEQYF. The CDR3 DNA is TGTGCCAGCAGCCCCCGGACTAGCGGGATCTCGAACTCCTACGAGCAGTACTTC.